This section outlines one TCR beta chain sequence together with its context. Profiled with immunoSEQ multiplex PCR; TCRdb holds only in-frame clones, not every one. The sample lists about 340,000 clones, 85% to 95% occurring once. This entry belongs to a study of brain T cells in children with intractable seizures. V lost 4 bases and J lost 1, with 25 bases in between. Germline values: CDR1 SNHLY, CDR2 FYNNEI. This CDR3 is 19 amino acids long. The time point here: blood from clinic visit 5 months post-surgery; TSC patient then seizure free. The specimen was peripheral blood, collected roughly 5 months after surgery. V gene TRBV2 combines with J gene TRBJ1-2; TRBD1 might be the D (5 bases). This sequence was found in a boy under two years old with tuberous sclerosis and intractable seizures. In nucleotides, the CDR3 is TGTGCCAGCAGTGCCCGTTCTTGGGGGAAGATCCGCGTTAACTATGGCTACACCTTC. This gives the protein CASSARSWGKIRVNYGYTF.